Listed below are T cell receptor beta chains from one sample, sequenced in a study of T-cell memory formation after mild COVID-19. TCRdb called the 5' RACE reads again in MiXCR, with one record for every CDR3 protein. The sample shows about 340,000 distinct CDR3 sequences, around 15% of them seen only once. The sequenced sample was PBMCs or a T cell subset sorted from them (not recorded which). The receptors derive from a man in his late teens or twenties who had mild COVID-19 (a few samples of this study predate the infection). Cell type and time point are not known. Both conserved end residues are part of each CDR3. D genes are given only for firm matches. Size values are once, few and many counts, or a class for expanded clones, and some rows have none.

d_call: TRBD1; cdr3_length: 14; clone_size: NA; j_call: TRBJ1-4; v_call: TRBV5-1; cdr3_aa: CASSYQGDNEKLFF; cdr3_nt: TGCGCCAGCAGCTACCAGGGGGATAATGAAAAACTGTTTTTT
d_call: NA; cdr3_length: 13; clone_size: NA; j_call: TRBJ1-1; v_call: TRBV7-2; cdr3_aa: CASSQGWGLEAFF; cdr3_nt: TGTGCCAGCAGCCAGGGATGGGGACTTGAAGCTTTCTTT
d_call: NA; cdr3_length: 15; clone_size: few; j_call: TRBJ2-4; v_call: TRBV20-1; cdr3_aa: CSGSRQVESLGIQYF; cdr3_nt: TGCAGTGGGTCGAGACAGGTCGAAAGCCTCGGCATTCAGTACTTC
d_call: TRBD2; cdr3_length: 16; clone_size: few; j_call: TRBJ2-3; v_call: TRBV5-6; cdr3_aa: CASSQFRASGGDTQYF; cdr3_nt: TGTGCCAGCAGCCAGTTCAGGGCTAGCGGGGGAGATACGCAGTATTTT
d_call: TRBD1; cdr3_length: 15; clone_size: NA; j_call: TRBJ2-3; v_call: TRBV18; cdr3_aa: CASSPGTGAPDTQYF; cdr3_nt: TGTGCCAGCTCACCAGGGACAGGGGCTCCAGATACGCAGTATTTT
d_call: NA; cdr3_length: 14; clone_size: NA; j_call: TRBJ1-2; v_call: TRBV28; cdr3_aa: CASSSRMGQYGYTF; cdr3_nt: TGTGCCAGCAGTTCGCGGATGGGGCAGTATGGCTACACCTTC
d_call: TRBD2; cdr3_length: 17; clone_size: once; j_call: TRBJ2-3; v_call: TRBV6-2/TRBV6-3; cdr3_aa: CASSPWTSPSSTDTQYF; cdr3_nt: TGTGCCAGCAGTCCCTGGACTAGCCCGTCTAGCACAGATACGCAGTATTTT
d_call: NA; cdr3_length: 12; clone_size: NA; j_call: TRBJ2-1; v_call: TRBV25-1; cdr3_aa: CASSGASSEQFF; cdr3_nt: TGTGCCAGCAGTGGGGCTAGCAGTGAGCAGTTCTTC
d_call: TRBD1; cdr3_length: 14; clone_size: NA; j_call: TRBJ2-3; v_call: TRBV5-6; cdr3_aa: CASSFPGQGDTQYF; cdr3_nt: TGTGCCAGCAGCTTTCCCGGACAGGGAGATACGCAGTATTTT
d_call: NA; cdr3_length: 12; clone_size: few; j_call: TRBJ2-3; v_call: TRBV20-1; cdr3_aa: CSASHLRDTQYF; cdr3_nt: TGCAGTGCTAGCCATCTACGAGATACGCAGTATTTT
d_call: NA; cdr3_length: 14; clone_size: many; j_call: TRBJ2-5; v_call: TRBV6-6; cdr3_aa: CASRLQVGKETQYF; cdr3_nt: TGTGCCAGCCGTCTACAAGTCGGGAAAGAGACCCAGTACTTC
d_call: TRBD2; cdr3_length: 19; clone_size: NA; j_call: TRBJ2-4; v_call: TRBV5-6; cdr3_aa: CASSPLAGGPGLAKNIQYF; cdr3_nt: TGTGCCAGCAGCCCCCTCGCGGGGGGTCCTGGGTTAGCCAAAAACATTCAGTACTTC
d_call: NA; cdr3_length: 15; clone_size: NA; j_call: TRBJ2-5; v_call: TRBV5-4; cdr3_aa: CASSLMVTEEETQYF; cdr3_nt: TGTGCCAGCAGCTTGATGGTAACAGAGGAGGAGACCCAGTACTTC
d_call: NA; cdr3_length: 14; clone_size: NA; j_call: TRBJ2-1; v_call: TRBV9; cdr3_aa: CASSVDGSVGEQFF; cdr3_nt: TGTGCCAGCAGCGTAGACGGGAGCGTGGGGGAGCAGTTCTTC
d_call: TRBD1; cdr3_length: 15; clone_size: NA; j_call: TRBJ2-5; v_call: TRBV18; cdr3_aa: CASSFVRDSKETQYF; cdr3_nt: TGTGCCAGCTCTTTCGTCCGGGACAGCAAAGAGACCCAGTACTTC
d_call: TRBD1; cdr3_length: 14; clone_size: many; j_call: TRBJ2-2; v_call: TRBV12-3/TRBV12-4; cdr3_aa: CASTWTGRPGELFF; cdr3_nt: TGTGCCAGCACCTGGACAGGGCGGCCCGGGGAGCTGTTTTTT
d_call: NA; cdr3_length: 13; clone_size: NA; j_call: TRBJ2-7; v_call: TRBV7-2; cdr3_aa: CASSWIAPGEQYF; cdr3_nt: TGTGCCAGCAGCTGGATAGCTCCCGGCGAGCAGTACTTC